This entry concerns a single T cell receptor beta chain. Profiled with immunoSEQ multiplex PCR; TCRdb holds only in-frame clones, not every one. This table has some 170,000 clones, around nine tenths appearing once. The data derive from a study of T cell responses to AZD1222 COVID-19 vaccine. The germline V and J ends were trimmed by 4 bases and 4 bases, with 16 bases remaining between them. Germline CDR1 reads SGHTA; CDR2 reads FQGNSA. The CDR3 runs to 15 residues. The specimen comprised peripheral blood, sampled on day 0 of AZD1222 vaccination. This TCR was sampled from an adult in good health. This chain connects TRBV7-2 to TRBJ1-1; D is possibly TRBD1 (5 bases). CDR3 coding DNA: TGTGCCAGCAGCTCACTGGGGACGGTAAGCACTGAAGCTTTCTTT. Residues: CASSSLGTVSTEAFF.